This TCR beta chain is from a study of CD4+ T cells in melanoma. The study's findings and limits: CD8+ T cell, macrophage and B cell function reportedly correlated with neoantigen-specific CD4+ T cells. Diverse differentiation states were reported for melanoma neoantigen-specific CD4+ T cells.

Libraries were prepared by immunoSEQ multiplex PCR; TCRdb keeps only in-frame clonotypes and omits some of them. Its table lists some 83 clones. This CDR3 spans 16 amino acids. The germline V gene has CDR1 SGHNT and CDR2 YYREEE (reference sequence). The trim removed 4 bases at V and 0 bases at J, leaving 7 bases unmatched. About this clone itself: Its antigen is not known.

The rearrangement uses TRBV5-4 and TRBJ1-3, with 7 bases that match TRBD1. The TCR comes from a human donor with melanoma. Some clones in this sample may be carry-over from other donors' samples. Source material: a T cell line or clone, from whole sample or a sorted T cell fraction (not recorded which). CDR3 region: CASSPDRAVSGNTIYF. The CDR3 DNA reads as TGTGCCAGCAGCCCCGACAGGGCAGTCTCTGGAAACACCATATATTTT. The variable domain in full, with the rest retrieved from reference TRBV5-4 and TRBJ1-3, is ETGVTQSPTHLIKTRGQQVTLRCSSQSGHNTVSWYQQALGQGPQFIFQYYREEENGRGNFPPRFSGLQFPNYSSELNVNALELDDSALYLCASSPDRAVSGNTIYFGEGSWLTVV.